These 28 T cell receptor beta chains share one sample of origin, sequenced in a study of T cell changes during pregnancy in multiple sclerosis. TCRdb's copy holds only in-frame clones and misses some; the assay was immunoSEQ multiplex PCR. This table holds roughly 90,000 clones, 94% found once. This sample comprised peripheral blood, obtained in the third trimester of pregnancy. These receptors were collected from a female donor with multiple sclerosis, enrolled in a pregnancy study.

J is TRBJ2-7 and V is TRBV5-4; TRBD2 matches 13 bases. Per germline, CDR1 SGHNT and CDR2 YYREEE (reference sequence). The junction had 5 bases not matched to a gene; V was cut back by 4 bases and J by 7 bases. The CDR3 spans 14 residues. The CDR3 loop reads CASSPGTSGMEQYF. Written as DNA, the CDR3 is TGTGCCAGCAGCCCGGGGACTAGCGGGATGGAGCAGTACTTC.

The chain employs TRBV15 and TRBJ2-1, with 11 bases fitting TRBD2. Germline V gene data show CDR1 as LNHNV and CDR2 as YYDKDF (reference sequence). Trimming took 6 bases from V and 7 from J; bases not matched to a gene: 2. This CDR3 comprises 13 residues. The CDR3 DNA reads TGTGCCACCAGGGGACTAGCGGCAAATGAGCAGTTCTTC. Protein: CATRGLAANEQFF.

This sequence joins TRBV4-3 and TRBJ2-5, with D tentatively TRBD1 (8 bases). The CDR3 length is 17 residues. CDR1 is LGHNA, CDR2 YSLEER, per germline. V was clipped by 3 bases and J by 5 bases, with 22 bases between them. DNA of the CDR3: TGCGCCAGCAGCCACAACTTGCAGGGGGCCGGGGGGGAGACCCAGTACTTC. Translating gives CASSHNLQGAGGETQYF.

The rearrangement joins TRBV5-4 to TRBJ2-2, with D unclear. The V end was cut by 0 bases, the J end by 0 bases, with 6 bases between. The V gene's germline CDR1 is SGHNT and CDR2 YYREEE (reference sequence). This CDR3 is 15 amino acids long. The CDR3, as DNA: TGTGCCAGCAGCTTGGGAGGCGCGAACACCGGGGAGCTGTTTTTT. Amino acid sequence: CASSLGGANTGELFF. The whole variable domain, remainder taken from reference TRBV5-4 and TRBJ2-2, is ETGVTQSPTHLIKTRGQQVTLRCSSQSGHNTVSWYQQALGQGPQFIFQYYREEENGRGNFPPRFSGLQFPNYSSELNVNALELDDSALYLCASSLGGANTGELFFGEGSRLTVL.

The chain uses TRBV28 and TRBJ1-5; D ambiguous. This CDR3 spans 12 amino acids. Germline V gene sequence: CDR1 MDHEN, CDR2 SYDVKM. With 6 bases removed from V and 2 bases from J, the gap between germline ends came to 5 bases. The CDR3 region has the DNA TGTGCCAGCAGACCAGGCAATCAGCCCCAGCATTTT. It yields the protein CASRPGNQPQHF.

The CDR3 sequence: CASSVGRVAWSEQFF. DNA for the CDR3: TGTGCCAGCAGCGTAGGTAGGGTAGCGTGGAGTGAGCAGTTCTTC. The chain has TRBV5-6 and TRBJ2-1; D is perhaps TRBD2 (5 bases). Germline V gene data show CDR1 as SGHDT and CDR2 as YYEEEE. V lost 4 bases, J lost 9 bases, and 20 bases lay in between. This CDR3 is built from 15 residues.

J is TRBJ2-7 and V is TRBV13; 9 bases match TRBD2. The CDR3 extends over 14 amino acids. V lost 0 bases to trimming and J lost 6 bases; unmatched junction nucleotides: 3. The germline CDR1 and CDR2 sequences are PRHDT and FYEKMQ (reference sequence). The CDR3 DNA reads TGTGCCAGCAGCTTAGGGAGCGGGAGGAGCGAGCAGTACTTC. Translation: CASSLGSGRSEQYF.

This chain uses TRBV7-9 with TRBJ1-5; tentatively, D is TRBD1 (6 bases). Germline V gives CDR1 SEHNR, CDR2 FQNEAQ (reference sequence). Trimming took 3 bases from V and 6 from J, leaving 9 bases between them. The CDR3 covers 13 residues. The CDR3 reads CASSLGGRQPQHF. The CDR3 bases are TGTGCCAGCAGCTTGGGGGGGCGTCAGCCCCAGCATTTT.

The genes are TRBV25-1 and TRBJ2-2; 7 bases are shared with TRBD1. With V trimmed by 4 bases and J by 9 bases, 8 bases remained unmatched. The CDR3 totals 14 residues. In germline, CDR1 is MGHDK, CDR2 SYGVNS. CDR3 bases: TGTGCCAGCAGTGCCAGTCAACAGGGGAGGGAGCTGTTTTTT. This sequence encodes CASSASQQGRELFF.

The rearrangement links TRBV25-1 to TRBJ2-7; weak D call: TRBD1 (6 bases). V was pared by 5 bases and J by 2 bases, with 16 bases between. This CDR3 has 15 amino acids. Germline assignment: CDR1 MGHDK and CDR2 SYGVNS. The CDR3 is CASSRRQVGTYEQYF. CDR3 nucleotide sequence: TGTGCCAGCAGTCGCCGACAGGTGGGGACCTACGAGCAGTACTTC.

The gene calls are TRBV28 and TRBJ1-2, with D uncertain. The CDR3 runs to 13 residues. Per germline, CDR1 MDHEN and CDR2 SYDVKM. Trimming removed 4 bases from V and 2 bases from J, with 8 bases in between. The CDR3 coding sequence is TGTGCCAGCAGTTGGGAGCCAAACTATGGCTACACCTTC. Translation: CASSWEPNYGYTF.

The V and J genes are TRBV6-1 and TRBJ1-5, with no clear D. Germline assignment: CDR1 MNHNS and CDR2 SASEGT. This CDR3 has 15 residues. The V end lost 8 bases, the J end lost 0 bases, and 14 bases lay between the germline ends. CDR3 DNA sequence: TGTGCCAGCGGAGAGAGGGATCATAGCAATCAGCCCCAGCATTTT. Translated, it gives CASGERDHSNQPQHF.

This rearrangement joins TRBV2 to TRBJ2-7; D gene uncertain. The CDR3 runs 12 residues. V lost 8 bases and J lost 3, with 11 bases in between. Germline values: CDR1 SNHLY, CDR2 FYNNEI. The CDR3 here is CASATYSYEQYF. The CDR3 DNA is TGTGCCAGCGCTACCTACAGCTACGAGCAGTACTTC.

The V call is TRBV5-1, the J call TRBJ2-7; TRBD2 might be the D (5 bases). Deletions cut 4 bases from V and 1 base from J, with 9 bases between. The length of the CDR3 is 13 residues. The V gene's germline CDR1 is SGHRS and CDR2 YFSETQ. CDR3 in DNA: TGCGCCAGCAGCAGAGAGCGGTCCTACGAGCAGTACTTC. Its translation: CASSRERSYEQYF.

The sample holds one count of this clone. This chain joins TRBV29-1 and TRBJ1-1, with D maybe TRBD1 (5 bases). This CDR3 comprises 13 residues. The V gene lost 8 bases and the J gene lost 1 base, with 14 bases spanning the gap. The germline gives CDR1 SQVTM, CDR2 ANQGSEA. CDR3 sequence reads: CSYREGRNTEAFF. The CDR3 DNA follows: TGCAGCTATAGGGAGGGGAGGAACACTGAAGCTTTCTTT.

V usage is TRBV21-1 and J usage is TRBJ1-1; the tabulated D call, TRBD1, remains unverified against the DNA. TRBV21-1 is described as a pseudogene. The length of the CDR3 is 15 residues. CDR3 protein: CASSLPRGMNTEAFF. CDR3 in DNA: TGTGCCAGCAGCCTCCCCAGGGGCATGAACACTGAAGCTTTCTTT.

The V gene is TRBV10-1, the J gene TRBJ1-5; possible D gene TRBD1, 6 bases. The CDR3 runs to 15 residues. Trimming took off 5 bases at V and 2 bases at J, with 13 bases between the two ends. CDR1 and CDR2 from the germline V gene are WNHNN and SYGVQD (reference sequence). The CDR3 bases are TGCGCCAGCAGTTACAGGGAATGGGGCAATCAGCCCCAGCATTTT. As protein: CASSYREWGNQPQHF.

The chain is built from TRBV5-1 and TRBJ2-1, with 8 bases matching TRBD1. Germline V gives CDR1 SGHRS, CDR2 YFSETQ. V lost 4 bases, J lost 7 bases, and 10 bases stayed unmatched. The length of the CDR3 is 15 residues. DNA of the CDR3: TGCGCCAGCAGCCCCCCGGGACAGGTCAAAAATGAGCAGTTCTTC. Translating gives CASSPPGQVKNEQFF.

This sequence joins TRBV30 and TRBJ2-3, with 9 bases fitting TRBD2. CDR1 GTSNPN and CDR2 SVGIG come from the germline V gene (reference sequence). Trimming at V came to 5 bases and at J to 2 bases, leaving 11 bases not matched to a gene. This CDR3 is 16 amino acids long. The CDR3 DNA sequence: TGTGCCTGGGTTCCGGGACTAGCCCCCTCCACAGATACGCAGTATTTT. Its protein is CAWVPGLAPSTDTQYF.

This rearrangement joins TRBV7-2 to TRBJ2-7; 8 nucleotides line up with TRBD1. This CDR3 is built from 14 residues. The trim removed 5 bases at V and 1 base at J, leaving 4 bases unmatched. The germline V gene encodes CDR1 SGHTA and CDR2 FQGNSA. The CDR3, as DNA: TGTGCCAGCAGCACTGGACAGGGTTCCTACGAGCAGTACTTC. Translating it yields CASSTGQGSYEQYF.

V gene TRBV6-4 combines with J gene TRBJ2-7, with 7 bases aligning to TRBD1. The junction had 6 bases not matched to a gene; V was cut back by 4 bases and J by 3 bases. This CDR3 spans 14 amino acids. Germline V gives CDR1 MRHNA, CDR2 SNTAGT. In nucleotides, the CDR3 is TGTGCCAGCAGTGTTTATGCAGGGGGCTACGAGCAGTACTTC. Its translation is CASSVYAGGYEQYF.

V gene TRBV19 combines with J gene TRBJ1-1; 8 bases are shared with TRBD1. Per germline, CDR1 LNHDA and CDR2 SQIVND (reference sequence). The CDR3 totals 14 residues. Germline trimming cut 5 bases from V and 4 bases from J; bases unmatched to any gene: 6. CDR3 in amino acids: CASSQHDRGTEAFF. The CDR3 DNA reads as TGTGCCAGTAGTCAACATGACAGGGGCACTGAAGCTTTCTTT. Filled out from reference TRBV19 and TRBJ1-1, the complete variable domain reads DGGITQSPKYLFRKEGQNVTLSCEQNLNHDAMYWYRQDPGQGLRLIYYSQIVNDFQKGDIAEGYSVSREKKESFPLTVTSAQKNPTAFYLCASSQHDRGTEAFFGQGTRLTVV.

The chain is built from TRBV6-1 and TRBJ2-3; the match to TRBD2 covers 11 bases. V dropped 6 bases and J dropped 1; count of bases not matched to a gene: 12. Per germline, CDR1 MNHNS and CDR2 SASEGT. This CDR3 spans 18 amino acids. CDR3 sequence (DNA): TGTGCCAGCAGCGAAACTAGCGGGAGCCGGGGGCGCACAGATACGCAGTATTTT. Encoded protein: CASSETSGSRGRTDTQYF.

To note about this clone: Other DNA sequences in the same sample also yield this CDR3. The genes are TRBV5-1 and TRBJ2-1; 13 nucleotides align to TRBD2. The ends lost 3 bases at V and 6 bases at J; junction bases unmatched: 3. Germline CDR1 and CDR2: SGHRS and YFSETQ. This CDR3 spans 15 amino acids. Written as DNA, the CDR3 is TGCGCCAGCAGCTCGGGACTAGCGGGAAGCAATGAGCAGTTCTTC. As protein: CASSSGLAGSNEQFF.

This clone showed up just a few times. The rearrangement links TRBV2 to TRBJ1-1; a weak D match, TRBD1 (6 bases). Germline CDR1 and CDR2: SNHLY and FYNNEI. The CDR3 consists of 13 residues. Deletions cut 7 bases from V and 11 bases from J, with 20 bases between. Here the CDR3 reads CASTLTGTGLAFF. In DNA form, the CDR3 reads TGTGCCAGCACTCTAACAGGGACGGGTTTGGCTTTCTTT.

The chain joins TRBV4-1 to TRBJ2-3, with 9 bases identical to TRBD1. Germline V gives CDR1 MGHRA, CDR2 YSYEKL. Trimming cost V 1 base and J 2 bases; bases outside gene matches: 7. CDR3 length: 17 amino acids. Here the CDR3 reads CASSQVIRDRDTDTQYF. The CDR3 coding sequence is TGCGCCAGCAGCCAAGTCATCCGGGACAGGGACACAGATACGCAGTATTTT.

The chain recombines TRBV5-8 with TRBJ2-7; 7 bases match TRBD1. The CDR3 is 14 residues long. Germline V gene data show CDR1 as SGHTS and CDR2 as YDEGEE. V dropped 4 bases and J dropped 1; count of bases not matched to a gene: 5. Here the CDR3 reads CASSPGQFSYEQYF. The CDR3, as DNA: TGTGCCAGCAGCCCGGGACAGTTTTCCTACGAGCAGTACTTC.

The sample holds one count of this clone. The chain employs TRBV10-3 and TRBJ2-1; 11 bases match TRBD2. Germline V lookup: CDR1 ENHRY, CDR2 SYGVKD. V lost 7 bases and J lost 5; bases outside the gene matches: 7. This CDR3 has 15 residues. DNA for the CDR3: TGTGCCATCACCTCCCCGGGACTAGCGGACAATGAGCAGTTCTTC. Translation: CAITSPGLADNEQFF.